This TCR beta chain was documented in a study of a mutant IDH1 vaccine in newly diagnosed glioma. Whole-study context: First vaccine doses came 4-6 weeks after radiotherapy alone, or with temozolomide cycles. Therapy received beforehand was radiotherapy, temozolomide, or both, with most patients given both. Study-wide results and caveats: Vaccination elicited immune responses in around 92% of patients. Pseudoprogression seemed unlinked to shifts in top peripheral T cell clonotypes.

Repertoires were generated with immunoSEQ multiplex PCR, while TCRdb's copy carries only in-frame clones and drops some. The sample includes 35,000 to 45,000 clones, over 70% of them seen just once. There are 17 residues in the CDR3. Per the germline V gene, CDR1 is SGHNT and CDR2 is YENEEA. The J segment lost 8 bases and the V segment lost 2 bases, leaving 13 bases of the junction unmatched. With respect to this clone: Its specificity is unknown.

Time point of the sample: week 11, during vaccination. The study gave 300 ug of mutant IDH1 20-mer peptide per vaccine dose, with topical imiquimod. The chain links TRBV11-3 to TRBJ2-4; 9 nucleotides match TRBD2. Sample: peripheral blood mononuclear cells (PBMCs), taken from a glioma patient whose treatment included an IDH1 peptide vaccine. The origin of this receptor is a woman in her twenties or thirties with glioma. Some clones in this sample may be carry-over from other donors' samples. In nucleotides, the CDR3 is TGTGCCAGCAGCTTACTGCGGGAGGGCCCGGACGGGTACATTCAGTACTTC. It encodes CASSLLREGPDGYIQYF.